Reported below is one TCR beta chain. Its antigen is undetermined. The sample originates from a study of cytomegalovirus exposure and HLA in healthy donors. Study as a whole: Ancestry clustering placed 70% to 90% of approximately 370 genotyped donors in the Caucasian-associated cluster.

It was with 60 Vbeta and 13 Jbeta primers that the PCR ran. Generated by immunoSEQ multiplex PCR, the TCRdb table keeps only in-frame clones and is missing some. The data hold around 210,000 clones, with 70% to 90% observed a single time. CDR3 size: 14 residues. V was clipped by 2 bases and J by 8 bases, with 15 bases between them. CDR1 and CDR2 from the germline V gene are MGHRA and YSYEKL. Study-wide results and limits: Productive rates of about 90% or about 30% were seen for most TCR beta V segments in an earlier analysis. Listed as cytomegalovirus-associated were 150 or so TCR beta chains. Analyses of presence and absence presupposed an approximately uniform sequencing depth across donors.

Sequencing was performed on PBMCs. The receptor comes from a girl aged 2-10 years in good health and CMV-seronegative. The chain recombines TRBV4-1 with TRBJ1-2; no clear D. The CDR3 DNA reads as TGCGCCAGCAGCCAAAGTACGGGGAAGGGCGGCTACACCTTC. Translation: CASSQSTGKGGYTF.